Below are 28 T cell receptor beta chains sequenced from a single sample in a study of siplizumab effects on memory and regulatory T cells. TCRdb's copy holds only in-frame clones and misses some; the assay was immunoSEQ multiplex PCR. This sample has more than 45,000 clones, with over 90% found just once. Sequenced material: CD8+ T cells sorted from blood. Receptor source: a human donor in good health.

This chain joins TRBV7-9 and TRBJ2-7; D gene unclear. Germline V gives CDR1 SEHNR, CDR2 FQNEAQ (reference sequence). Between the trimmed V and J ends, which lost 3 bases and 4 bases, there was a span of 7 bases. This CDR3 is 12 amino acids long. The CDR3 reads CASSLSQYEQYF. The CDR3 DNA follows: TGTGCCAGCAGCTTGAGCCAGTACGAGCAGTACTTC.

The J gene is TRBJ2-5, the V gene TRBV28; D not resolved. V was cut by 5 bases and J by 5 bases, with 15 bases left in between. The CDR3 extends over 14 amino acids. CDR1 and CDR2 (germline): MDHEN, SYDVKM. CDR3 coding DNA: TGTGCCAGCAGTACCTCGGAAACGGAGGAGACCCAGTACTTC. This sequence encodes CASSTSETEETQYF.

The rearrangement joins TRBV30 to TRBJ1-2; the D is unclear. The CDR3 extends over 13 amino acids. Trimming removed 0 bases from V and 3 bases from J, with 8 bases in between. Per the germline V gene, CDR1 is GTSNPN and CDR2 is SVGIG (reference sequence). The CDR3 is CAWSVPEHYGYTF. In nucleotides, the CDR3 is TGTGCCTGGAGTGTACCAGAACACTATGGCTACACCTTC.

This chain links TRBV28 with TRBJ2-2; D gene unclear. Germline V lookup: CDR1 MDHEN, CDR2 SYDVKM. The V end lost 1 base, the J end lost 1 base, and 1 base lay between the germline ends. The CDR3 extends over 13 amino acids. CDR3 amino acids: CASSLLNTGELFF. The CDR3 DNA follows: TGTGCCAGCAGTTTATTGAACACCGGGGAGCTGTTTTTT.

This chain links TRBV28 with TRBJ2-1; tentative D call: TRBD1 (6 bases). Trimming took 7 bases from V and 7 from J, leaving 17 bases between them. Germline V lookup: CDR1 MDHEN, CDR2 SYDVKM. This CDR3 comprises 14 residues. The CDR3 nucleotides are TGTGCCAGCATTGCCAGGGGATCCGTGAATGAGCAGTTCTTC. This gives the protein CASIARGSVNEQFF.

The chain joins TRBV6-5 to TRBJ2-1; no definite D call. Germline assignment: CDR1 MNHEY and CDR2 SVGAGI. The CDR3 loop spans 13 amino acids. V lost 6 bases and J lost 1, with 7 bases in between. The CDR3 loop reads CASSGRSYNEQFF. The DNA of the CDR3 is TGTGCCAGCAGCGGACGTTCCTACAATGAGCAGTTCTTC.

This clone was counted only a few times. The rearrangement uses TRBV7-9 and TRBJ1-1, with unresolved D. CDR1 is SEHNR, CDR2 FQNEAQ, per germline (reference sequence). Trimming left V 1 base short and J 8 bases short, with 8 bases between. This CDR3 spans 12 amino acids. CDR3 DNA sequence: TGTGCCAGCAGCTTAGTAAGGGCCGAAGCTTTCTTT. Its protein is CASSLVRAEAFF.

This chain joins TRBV15 and TRBJ1-1; D gene ambiguous. This CDR3 has 13 residues. In germline, CDR1 is LNHNV, CDR2 YYDKDF (reference sequence). V was shortened by 4 bases and J by 3 bases, with 9 bases between the two germline ends. Here the CDR3 reads CATSTGEDTEAFF. For the CDR3, the DNA is TGTGCCACCAGCACGGGCGAGGACACTGAAGCTTTCTTT.

The chain recombines TRBV6-5 with TRBJ2-5; tentatively, D is TRBD1 (6 bases). This CDR3 is 15 amino acids long. Per the germline V gene, CDR1 is MNHEY and CDR2 is SVGAGI. Trimming removed 4 bases from V and 2 bases from J, with 14 bases in between. This chain's CDR3 is CASSSSGQTQETQYF. The DNA for the CDR3 is TGTGCCAGCAGTTCCTCGGGACAAACACAAGAGACCCAGTACTTC.

This rearrangement joins TRBV5-5 to TRBJ2-7; D is unclear. Germline assignment: CDR1 SGHKS and CDR2 YYEKEE (reference sequence). V was trimmed by 0 bases and J by 1 base, leaving 8 bases between them. This CDR3 comprises 14 residues. The CDR3 spells CASSLAGESYEQYF. The CDR3 DNA sequence: TGTGCCAGCAGCTTGGCCGGCGAATCCTACGAGCAGTACTTC.

In its sample, this clone was seen a few times. The chain links TRBV30 to TRBJ1-1; 8 nucleotides agree with TRBD1. CDR1 and CDR2 from the germline V gene are GTSNPN and SVGIG (reference sequence). The V segment lost 5 bases and the J segment 3 bases; nucleotides outside the gene matches: 5. The CDR3 has 13 residues. The CDR3 is CAWDRGLDTEAFF. CDR3 DNA: TGTGCCTGGGACAGGGGCTTGGACACTGAAGCTTTCTTT.

The chain employs TRBV7-9 and TRBJ1-3; tentatively, D is TRBD1 (5 bases). V lost 5 bases to trimming and J lost 0 bases, with 11 bases between them. The germline CDR1 and CDR2 sequences are SEHNR and FQNEAQ (reference sequence). The CDR3 extends over 15 amino acids. This CDR3 reads CASSPGTSSGNTIYF. DNA for the CDR3: TGTGCCAGCAGCCCAGGGACGAGCTCTGGAAACACCATATATTTT.

The genes are TRBV4-1 and TRBJ2-3; unclear D gene. V was shortened by 0 bases and J by 3 bases, with 4 bases between the two germline ends. The length of the CDR3 is 13 residues. Germline CDR1 is MGHRA and CDR2 is YSYEKL. The CDR3 DNA sequence: TGCGCCAGCAGCCAAGAACGTACAGATACGCAGTATTTT. The encoded protein is CASSQERTDTQYF.

This chain uses TRBV6-5 with TRBJ1-2; no reliable D call. CDR1 is MNHEY and CDR2 is SVGAGI in the germline V gene. The V and J ends lost 1 base and 1 base respectively, with 10 bases between them. The CDR3 consists of 15 residues. CDR3 nucleotide sequence: TGTGCCAGCAGTTACTTATTTTCTCGTAACTATGGCTACACCTTC. Amino acids: CASSYLFSRNYGYTF.

The rearrangement joins TRBV27 to TRBJ2-7; D tentatively fits TRBD1 or TRBD2 (5 bases each). The CDR3 is made up of 14 amino acids. The V end was cut by 3 bases, the J end by 2 bases, with 11 bases between. The V gene's germline CDR1 is MNHEY and CDR2 SMNVEV (reference sequence). The CDR3 loop reads CASSFGGSTYEQYF. The CDR3 nucleotides read TGTGCCAGCAGTTTTGGGGGATCAACCTACGAGCAGTACTTC.

The rearrangement links TRBV29-1 to TRBJ2-5; weak D call: TRBD1 (5 bases). The CDR3 is 13 residues long. The V and J ends lost 6 bases and 3 bases respectively, with 14 bases between them. Germline CDR1 reads SQVTM; CDR2 reads ANQGSEA. In nucleotides, the CDR3 is TGCAGCGTCGAAAAGGGGTTAAAAGAGACCCAGTACTTC. Protein: CSVEKGLKETQYF.

V and J are TRBV28 and TRBJ2-2, with 8 bases aligning to TRBD2. With V trimmed by 7 bases and J by 5 bases, 12 bases remained unmatched. The CDR3 is 16 amino acids. CDR1 is MDHEN and CDR2 is SYDVKM in the germline V gene. CDR3 sequence reads: CASTAPASGPTGELFF. CDR3 DNA sequence: TGTGCCAGCACCGCCCCGGCTAGCGGGCCAACCGGGGAGCTGTTTTTT.

The chain is built from TRBV9 and TRBJ2-3; TRBD2 might be the D (6 bases). The germline gives CDR1 SGDLS, CDR2 YYNGEE. The V and J ends lost 3 bases and 0 bases respectively, with 29 bases between them. The CDR3 consists of 21 residues. CDR3 coding DNA: TGTGCCAGCAGCGCGTACCTGAAAGAGAGCGGGCGTACGCGGAGCACAGATACGCAGTATTTT. Translated: CASSAYLKESGRTRSTDTQYF.

The rearrangement uses TRBV6-5 and TRBJ1-4; D unclear. V lost 6 bases and J 8 bases, leaving 19 bases between the germline ends. This CDR3 is built from 15 residues. Germline CDR1 reads MNHEY; CDR2 reads SVGAGI. The CDR3 protein is CASSIELGGWEKLFF. In DNA, the CDR3 is TGTGCCAGCAGCATTGAACTCGGTGGTTGGGAAAAACTGTTTTTT.

This rearrangement joins TRBV5-8 to TRBJ2-7; TRBD1 matches 7 bases. Germline V lookup: CDR1 SGHTS, CDR2 YDEGEE. This CDR3 comprises 14 residues. J lost 3 bases, V lost 2 bases, and 5 bases had no gene match. The CDR3 sequence is CASSFSGQIYEQYF. DNA of the CDR3: TGTGCCAGCAGCTTTTCGGGACAGATCTACGAGCAGTACTTC.

The genes are TRBV30 and TRBJ2-1; TRBD1 is a possible D gene (6 bases). The CDR3 contains 15 residues. CDR1 is GTSNPN, CDR2 SVGIG, per germline (reference sequence). Trimming removed 1 base from V and 8 bases from J, with 18 bases in between. The CDR3 DNA reads as TGTGCCTGGAGTGCCCCGACAGGTGGCAGGTATGAGCAGTTCTTC. Amino acids: CAWSAPTGGRYEQFF.

The chain carries TRBV7-6 and TRBJ2-1; 11 bases agree with TRBD2. CDR1 and CDR2 from the germline V gene are SGHVS and FNYEAQ. The CDR3 is 16 amino acids. V trimming: 7 bases; J trimming: 0 bases; junction bases outside the gene matches: 5. CDR3 protein: CASTTSGSVSYNEQFF. CDR3 nucleotides: TGTGCCAGCACCACTAGCGGGAGTGTCTCCTACAATGAGCAGTTCTTC.

This chain joins TRBV27 and TRBJ1-2; 9 bases are a match to TRBD1. Germline V gene sequence: CDR1 MNHEY, CDR2 SMNVEV (reference sequence). The V gene end was trimmed by 5 bases and the J gene end by 4 bases; junction bases not matched to a gene: 14. This CDR3 region has 17 residues. The CDR3 DNA reads TGTGCCAGCAGTACCCTCGGACAGGGGAAAAACTCCTATGGCTACACCTTC. Amino acids: CASSTLGQGKNSYGYTF.

As regards this clone: The junction shows a germline mismatch at one end, possibly a read error. This rearrangement joins TRBV7-7 to TRBJ2-5; D possibly uses TRBD1 or TRBD2 (5 bases each). This CDR3 spans 15 amino acids. Germline V gene sequence: CDR1 SSHAT, CDR2 FNYEAQ (reference sequence). This CDR3 reads CASSFNGAPQETQYF. CDR3 in DNA: TGTGCTAGCAGCTTTAACGGGGCACCCCAAGAGACCCAGTACTTC.

The rearrangement uses TRBV7-8 and TRBJ2-1, with D hard to call. The CDR3 consists of 13 residues. Between the trimmed V and J ends, which lost 1 base and 3 bases, there was a span of 4 bases. Looked up from germline, CDR1 is SGHVS and CDR2 is FQNEAQ. This CDR3 is CASSLGDYNEQFF. For the CDR3, the DNA is TGTGCCAGCAGCTTAGGGGACTACAATGAGCAGTTCTTC. The variable domain in full, completed from reference TRBV7-8 and TRBJ2-1, reads GAGVSQSPRYKVAKRGQDVALRCDPISGHVSLFWYQQALGQGPEFLTYFQNEAQLDKSGLPSDRFFAERPEGSVSTLKIQRTQQEDSAVYLCASSLGDYNEQFFGPGTRLTVL.

The rearrangement links TRBV27 to TRBJ2-6; D gene unclear. The CDR3 length is 16 residues. V lost 6 bases and J lost 1, with 13 bases in between. CDR1 MNHEY and CDR2 SMNVEV come from the germline V gene (reference sequence). The chain's CDR3 is CASRTRAISGANVLTF. CDR3 coding DNA: TGTGCCAGCAGAACCCGGGCGATATCTGGGGCCAACGTCCTGACTTTC.

This chain links TRBV5-5 with TRBJ2-7, with D maybe TRBD1 (5 bases). Germline CDR1 and CDR2: SGHKS and YYEKEE (reference sequence). The CDR3 is 15 residues long. V was cut by 1 base and J by 3 bases, with 14 bases left in between. The CDR3, as DNA: TGTGCCAGCAGCTTGTTAGTTGACAGAAGCTACGAGCAGTACTTC. Protein: CASSLLVDRSYEQYF. The full variable domain, with the rest looked up from reference TRBV5-5 and TRBJ2-7, is DAGVTQSPTHLIKTRGQQVTLRCSPISGHKSVSWYQQVLGQGPQFIFQYYEKEERGRGNFPDRFSARQFPNYSSELNVNALLLGDSALYLCASSLLVDRSYEQYFGPGTRLTVT.

Points on this clone: One junction end disagrees with the germline gene, perhaps due to a read error. The V call is TRBV5-1, the J call TRBJ1-1; D gene ambiguous. Germline loops: CDR1 SGHRS, CDR2 YFSETQ. The CDR3 has 12 amino acids. This CDR3 reads CASSRGNTEAFF. The CDR3 nucleotides are TGTGCCAGCAGCCGAGGGAACACTGAAGCTTTCTTT.